What follows describes a single T cell receptor beta chain. Its target is unknown. Clones were sequenced by immunoSEQ multiplex PCR, and TCRdb holds only the in-frame ones, with some missing. In the table there are 140,000 to 150,000 clones, roughly 92% of which are singletons. This entry belongs to a study of T cell responses to AZD1222 COVID-19 vaccine. Between the trimmed V and J ends, which lost 0 bases and 5 bases, there was a span of 17 bases. Germline CDR1 MNHEY, CDR2 SMNVEV (reference sequence). The CDR3 contains 16 residues. Whole-study findings and limits: At study baseline, merely five or six AZD1222 recipients were seropositive. Repertoire sampling was restricted to post-peak T cell response timepoints. The study reported that nearly half of spike-specific TCRs target unmutated variant regions. The donor cohort was predominantly white British with a female majority, and clonal diversity may have been underestimated.

This TCR was recovered from an adult in good health. V gene TRBV27 combines with J gene TRBJ2-7; weak D call: TRBD2 (6 bases). The sequencing here drew on peripheral blood, taken on day 0 of AZD1222 vaccination. The CDR3 loop is CASSLSGPDGGNEQYF. CDR3 nucleotide sequence: TGTGCCAGCAGTTTATCGGGCCCCGATGGGGGGAACGAGCAGTACTTC.